This is a list of T cell receptor beta chains from one sample in a study of control samples from healthy donors and cancer patients. Repertoires were generated with immunoSEQ multiplex PCR, while TCRdb's copy carries only in-frame clones and drops some. Of about 89,000 clones listed, about 84% are singletons. Sequencing input: blood. The receptors come from a woman aged 40 to 50 in good health. CDR3s include the opening cysteine and the closing phenylalanine or tryptophan. The D gene is left open where the match is weak. Rows may omit the clone size; those that give it use once, few, many or a size class.

size: NA
V: TRBV7-2
J: TRBJ2-4
D: NA
DNA: TGTGCCAGCGGATCAAGGGGTAAAAACATTCAGTACTTC
CDR3: CASGSRGKNIQYF

size: NA
V: TRBV5-1
J: TRBJ2-2
D: TRBD2
DNA: TGCGCCAGCAGCTTACCGAGCGGGGGGGCCGACACCGGGGAGCTGTTTTTT
CDR3: CASSLPSGGADTGELFF

size: NA
V: TRBV18
J: TRBJ2-7
D: TRBD1
DNA: TGTGCCAGCTCACCACCGGGACAGTCCTACGAGCAGTACTTC
CDR3: CASSPPGQSYEQYF

size: NA
V: TRBV5-4
J: TRBJ2-3
D: TRBD2
DNA: TGTGCCAGCAGCGATACTAGCGACCGACTCACAGATACGCAGTATTTT
CDR3: CASSDTSDRLTDTQYF

size: NA
V: TRBV7-8
J: TRBJ1-1
D: NA
DNA: TGTGCCAGCAGCCAGGGAAACCTGAACACTGAAGCTTTCTTT
CDR3: CASSQGNLNTEAFF

size: NA
V: TRBV6-2/TRBV6-3
J: TRBJ1-5
D: NA
DNA: TGTGCCAGCAGTTCTGGTGGATGGTTTCAGCCCCAGCATTTT
CDR3: CASSSGGWFQPQHF

size: NA
V: TRBV25-1
J: TRBJ1-2
D: NA
DNA: TGTGCCAGCAGTGAAAACTATGGCTACACCTTC
CDR3: CASSENYGYTF

size: NA
V: TRBV5-1
J: TRBJ2-5
D: NA
DNA: TGCGCCAGCAGCTTGGAACCCTCCAGGGCCGCGGAGACCCAGTACTTC
CDR3: CASSLEPSRAAETQYF

size: NA
V: TRBV9
J: TRBJ2-1
D: TRBD2
DNA: TGTGCCAGCACCTCTAGCGGGAGGGCGGATGAGCAGTTCTTC
CDR3: CASTSSGRADEQFF

size: NA
V: TRBV4-2
J: TRBJ2-1
D: NA
DNA: TGTGCCAGCAGCCAAGATACGCTGGGGGCATCCTACAATGAGCAGTTCTTC
CDR3: CASSQDTLGASYNEQFF

size: NA
V: TRBV6-5
J: TRBJ2-7
D: NA
DNA: TGTGCCAGCACCCTGAGGACAGGGAGGGCCGAGCAGTACTTC
CDR3: CASTLRTGRAEQYF

size: NA
V: TRBV20-1
J: TRBJ1-5
D: NA
DNA: TGCAGTGCTAGTAGGTCCTTTGGGGGAGGCTATGGCAATCAGCCCCAGCATTTT
CDR3: CSASRSFGGGYGNQPQHF

size: NA
V: TRBV18
J: TRBJ2-4
D: NA
DNA: TGTGCCAGCTCACCACCGCGAGAAGACTTGAGATACAAAAACATTCAGTACTTC
CDR3: CASSPPREDLRYKNIQYF

size: few
V: TRBV5-5
J: TRBJ2-6
D: TRBD1
DNA: TGTGCCAGCAGCGAACCTGGTGACAGGGAGCCGCCGGGTGGGGCCAACGTCCTGACTTTC
CDR3: CASSEPGDREPPGGANVLTF

size: NA
V: TRBV29-1
J: TRBJ1-5
D: NA
DNA: TGCAGCGTTCAGACACATAATCAGCCCCAGCATTTT
CDR3: CSVQTHNQPQHF

size: NA
V: TRBV5-1
J: TRBJ2-1
D: NA
DNA: TGCGCCAGCAGCTCTACCGGGACGCAATCCAATGAGCAGTTCTTC
CDR3: CASSSTGTQSNEQFF

size: NA
V: TRBV3-1/TRBV3-2
J: TRBJ2-7
D: TRBD2
DNA: TGTGCCAGCAGCCAAGCCTCGGGGGGGGGAGCAGACTACGAGCAGTACTTC
CDR3: CASSQASGGGADYEQYF

size: NA
V: TRBV27
J: TRBJ1-1
D: TRBD1
DNA: TGTGCCAGCAGTTTCTTCACTCCCGGGACAGGGGGCCTGGCCCCTGGGGCTTTCTTT
CDR3: CASSFFTPGTGGLAPGAFF

size: NA
V: TRBV30
J: TRBJ1-5
D: NA
DNA: TGTGCCTGGAGGGGGGATAGCAATCAGCCCCAGCATTTT
CDR3: CAWRGDSNQPQHF

size: NA
V: TRBV6-2/TRBV6-3
J: TRBJ2-1
D: TRBD2
DNA: TGTGCCAGCAGTTTAGCGGGGTTGCGTTACAATGAGCAGTTCTTC
CDR3: CASSLAGLRYNEQFF

size: NA
V: TRBV5-5
J: TRBJ1-1
D: TRBD1
DNA: TGTGCCAGCAGCCGAGACAGGGCTAACACTGAAGCTTTCTTT
CDR3: CASSRDRANTEAFF

size: NA
V: TRBV6-1
J: TRBJ2-3
D: NA
DNA: TGTGCCAGCAGTGAAGAGAGGGGGTATACGCAGTATTTT
CDR3: CASSEERGYTQYF

size: NA
V: TRBV6-5
J: TRBJ1-1
D: NA
DNA: TGTGCCAGCAGGAAACAGGAGAACACTGAAGCTTTCTTT
CDR3: CASRKQENTEAFF

size: NA
V: TRBV9
J: TRBJ2-1
D: NA
DNA: TGTGCCAGCAGCCCTCAGAGGTTGGGCCCCTACAATGAGCAGTTCTTC
CDR3: CASSPQRLGPYNEQFF

size: NA
V: TRBV7-2
J: TRBJ2-5
D: TRBD2
DNA: TGTGCCAGCAGCCCCATTGGCGGGGGGAACCAAGAGACCCAGTACTTC
CDR3: CASSPIGGGNQETQYF

size: NA
V: TRBV7-3
J: TRBJ2-5
D: TRBD1
DNA: TGTGCCAGCAGCCGCCAGGGGGTTGCCGCAGAGACCCAGTACTTC
CDR3: CASSRQGVAAETQYF

size: NA
V: TRBV7-8
J: TRBJ2-3
D: NA
DNA: TGTGCCACCGCTTTTACCGTGGATACGCAGTATTTT
CDR3: CATAFTVDTQYF

size: few
V: TRBV2
J: TRBJ1-2
D: NA
DNA: TGTGCCAGCAGTGAAGGGGGTGACTATGGCTACACCTTC
CDR3: CASSEGGDYGYTF

size: NA
V: TRBV10-2
J: TRBJ1-6
D: NA
DNA: TGCGCCAGCAGCCCGTGGACAGTTCGAAATTCACCCCTCCACTTT
CDR3: CASSPWTVRNSPLHF

size: NA
V: TRBV7-2
J: TRBJ2-1
D: NA
DNA: TGTGCCAGCAGCTTAGTTCAGGGTCTCTCCTACAATGAGCAGTTCTTC
CDR3: CASSLVQGLSYNEQFF

size: NA
V: TRBV6-1
J: TRBJ2-2
D: TRBD1
DNA: TGTGCCAGCAGTGAAGGACAGGGCACTACGAACACCGGGGAGCTGTTTTTT
CDR3: CASSEGQGTTNTGELFF

size: once
V: TRBV6-2/TRBV6-3
J: TRBJ1-2
D: NA
DNA: TGTGCCAGCAGTCCCATAGGCCGGGGGAGTCATGGCTACACCTTC
CDR3: CASSPIGRGSHGYTF

size: NA
V: TRBV6-2/TRBV6-3
J: TRBJ1-2
D: TRBD1
DNA: TGTGCCAGCAGTTACGGACAGGCTTCCTATGGCTACACCTTC
CDR3: CASSYGQASYGYTF

size: NA
V: TRBV9
J: TRBJ2-3
D: NA
DNA: TGTGCCAGCAGCGTAGATGGGCCTCCTTCTGGGTCGGATACGCAGTATTTT
CDR3: CASSVDGPPSGSDTQYF

size: once
V: TRBV5-4
J: TRBJ2-5
D: NA
DNA: TGTGCCAGCAGCTTGTCGACGGATGAGACCCAGTACTTC
CDR3: CASSLSTDETQYF